The rows below give T cell receptor beta chains drawn from one sample of a study of PD-1 blockade in classical Hodgkin lymphoma. Measured with immunoSEQ multiplex PCR; TCRdb has only the in-frame clones, and not every one. The data hold fewer than 35,000 clones, with approximately 91% observed a single time. The sample was peripheral blood mononuclear cells (PBMCs). These receptors originate from a human donor with classical Hodgkin lymphoma. The CDR3 runs from the conserved cysteine through the conserved F or W. The D gene is left open where the match is weak. The size entry is marked missing in some rows and otherwise reads once, few, many or a size class.

TRBJ1-6 . . TRBV19 TGTGCCAGTAGTACCCAGTACTCCTATAATTCACCCCTCCACTTT CASSTQYSYNSPLHF
TRBJ1-4 once . TRBV28 TGTGCCAGCAGTTTTCTGGGGGGCTTTAATGAAAAACTGTTTTTT CASSFLGGFNEKLFF
TRBJ1-2 . . TRBV28 TGTGCCAGCAGCCGACAAGCCATTCACTATGGCTACACCTTC CASSRQAIHYGYTF
TRBJ2-1 . . TRBV7-8 TGTGCCAGCAGCTTGTATGACACCGGGACTGGAGACAATGAGCAGTTCTTC CASSLYDTGTGDNEQFF
TRBJ1-4 once TRBD1 TRBV18 TGTGCCAGCTCTCGCGGATCCGGGACAGATAATGAAAAACTGTTTTTT CASSRGSGTDNEKLFF
TRBJ1-5 . . TRBV28 TGTGCCAGCAGCGACCCCCGGGACATTACAAATCAGCCCCAGCATTTT CASSDPRDITNQPQHF
TRBJ2-1 . TRBD2 TRBV7-2 TGTGCCAGCAGCTTAGGACTAGCGGGAGTTGGCTACAATGAGCAGTTCTTC CASSLGLAGVGYNEQFF
TRBJ2-2 . TRBD1 TRBV28 TGTGCCAGCAGTCCCGGGACAGGCACCGGGGAGCTGTTTTTT CASSPGTGTGELFF
TRBJ2-1 . . TRBV10-1 TGCGCCAGCAGTAGCGGGTACTACAATGAGCAGTTCTTC CASSSGYYNEQFF
TRBJ2-1 . TRBD2 TRBV9 TGTGCCAGCAGCCAACGACTAGCGGGGTCCTACAATGAGCAGTTCTTC CASSQRLAGSYNEQFF
TRBJ2-3 . . TRBV4-3 TGCGCCAGCAGCCGGGGCCCGGAGGCGGGGAACACAGATACGCAGTATTTT CASSRGPEAGNTDTQYF
TRBJ2-3 . TRBD2 TRBV5-1 TGCGCCAGCAGCTTGGGTATCGGGGGGGCCACAGATACGCAGTATTTT CASSLGIGGATDTQYF
TRBJ2-5 . . TRBV19 TGTGCCAGTAGTTTAGGGCAAGAGACCCAGTACTTC CASSLGQETQYF
TRBJ2-1 . TRBD2 TRBV7-9 TGTGCCAGCAGCCGGGAAGCGGGAGGCTCCTACAATGAGCAGTTCTTC CASSREAGGSYNEQFF
TRBJ2-1 few TRBD2 TRBV4-1 TGCGCCAGCAGACGGCAGGCGGGAGCGGGGGAGCAGTTCTTC CASRRQAGAGEQFF
TRBJ1-3 . . TRBV10-3 TGTGCCATCAGTGCCTGGGACTCTGGAAACACCATATATTTT CAISAWDSGNTIYF
TRBJ2-7 once . TRBV6-5 TGTGCCAGCAGTTCGACAGGCTCCTACGAGCAGTACTTC CASSSTGSYEQYF